This T cell receptor beta chain was sequenced in a study of shared clonotypes between healthy human individuals. Across the whole study: Donors, aged 18 to 49, were a couple of women and a few men. General observations from the study: It was observed that roughly 5% of naive CD4 clonotypes were shared across a handful of donors.

This clone appeared a single time. The target antigen is unknown. V was pared by 4 bases and J by 2 bases, with 5 bases of the junction left unmatched. Germline CDR1 is MGHRA and CDR2 is YSYEKL. CDR3 size: 16 residues. Assay execution took place at the deep level. Genomic DNA of every subset was divided equally among multiple immunoSEQ plates. The method was immunoSEQ multiplex PCR; TCRdb's version includes in-frame clones alone and lacks a portion of them. The repertoire holds 760,000 or so clones, 96% seen once, with roughly 0.23% in the top ten. As defined, naive CD8 cells were CD45RO-negative and positively selected for CCR7, with terminally differentiated effector memory CD45RA+ cells excluded.

Sequencing used naive CD8+ T cells sorted from blood. The TCR originated in a man younger than 40 in good health. The V call is TRBV4-1, the J call TRBJ2-1, with 10 bases lining up with TRBD2. In DNA, the CDR3 is TGCGCCAGCAGCCTCACGAGCGGGAGGGCCTACAATGAGCAGTTCTTC. This codes for CASSLTSGRAYNEQFF.